One T cell receptor beta chain is described in this entry. Antigen specificity is unknown. The V gene's germline CDR1 is MGHRA and CDR2 YSYEKL. CDR3 length: 13 residues. Trimming pared 1 base from V and 1 base from J, leaving 5 bases between. The sample is drawn from a study of long-term antiretroviral therapy in people with HIV. Study-level points and caveats: Spans of CDR3 length were tighter for HIV repertoires than for controls. Diversity rose after ART but stayed below transplant donor controls. Across all time points, the repertoire was dominated by clones that expanded before ART.

The assay, immunoSEQ v3.0, was run at survey level. Libraries were prepared by immunoSEQ multiplex PCR; TCRdb keeps only in-frame clonotypes and omits some of them. The sample records about 27,000 clones, roughly 82% being singletons. This sequence originates from a man aged 18 to 29 with HIV. Sample: unsorted PBMCs, taken 0.8 years before starting antiretroviral therapy. The chain is built from TRBV4-1 and TRBJ2-7; no firm D call. CDR3 sequence reads: CASSQAASYEQYF. The CDR3 bases are TGCGCCAGCAGCCAAGCCGCATCCTACGAGCAGTACTTC.